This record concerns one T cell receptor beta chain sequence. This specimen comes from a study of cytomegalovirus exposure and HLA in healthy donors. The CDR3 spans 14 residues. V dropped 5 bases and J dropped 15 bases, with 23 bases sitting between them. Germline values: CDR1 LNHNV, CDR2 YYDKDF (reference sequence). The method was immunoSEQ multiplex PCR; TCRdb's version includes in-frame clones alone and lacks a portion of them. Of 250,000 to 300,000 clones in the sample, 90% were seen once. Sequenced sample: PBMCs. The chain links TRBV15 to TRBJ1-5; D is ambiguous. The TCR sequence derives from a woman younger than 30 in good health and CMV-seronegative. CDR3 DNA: TGTGCCACCAGCCGTACACGATTAGAGGGTTCGTGGCATTTT. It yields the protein CATSRTRLEGSWHF.